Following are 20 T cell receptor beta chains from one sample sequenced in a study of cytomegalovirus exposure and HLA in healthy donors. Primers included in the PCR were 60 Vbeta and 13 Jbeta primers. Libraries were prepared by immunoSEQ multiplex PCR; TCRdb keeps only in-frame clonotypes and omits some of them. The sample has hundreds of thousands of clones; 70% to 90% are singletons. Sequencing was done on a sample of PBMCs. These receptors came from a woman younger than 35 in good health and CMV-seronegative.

Here the CDR3 reads CASSIGTGNTIYF. The CDR3 coding sequence is TGTGCCAGTAGTATAGGTACTGGAAACACCATATATTTT. This chain links TRBV19 with TRBJ1-3; D is undetermined. The germline V and J ends were trimmed by 1 base and 2 bases, with 3 bases remaining between them. The CDR3 runs to 13 residues. Germline V gene data show CDR1 as LNHDA and CDR2 as SQIVND (reference sequence). Based on the CDR3 plus reference TRBV19 and TRBJ1-3, the full variable domain is DGGITQSPKYLFRKEGQNVTLSCEQNLNHDAMYWYRQDPGQGLRLIYYSQIVNDFQKGDIAEGYSVSREKKESFPLTVTSAQKNPTAFYLCASSIGTGNTIYFGEGSWLTVV.

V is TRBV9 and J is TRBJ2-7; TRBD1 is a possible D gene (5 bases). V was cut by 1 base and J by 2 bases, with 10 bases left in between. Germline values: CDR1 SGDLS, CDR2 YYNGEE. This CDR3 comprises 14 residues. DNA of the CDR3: TGTGCCAGCAGCGTATTCGACAGCACCTACGAGCAGTACTTC. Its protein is CASSVFDSTYEQYF.

The CDR3 DNA reads TGTGCCAGCAGCTCCGCCCCGGGACAGGGGGACACTGAAGCTTTCTTT. This encodes CASSSAPGQGDTEAFF. V is TRBV7-9 and J is TRBJ1-1, with 11 bases matching TRBD1. CDR1 and CDR2 (germline): SEHNR, FQNEAQ (reference sequence). CDR3 length equals 16 residues. With V trimmed by 4 bases and J by 3 bases, 7 bases remained unmatched.

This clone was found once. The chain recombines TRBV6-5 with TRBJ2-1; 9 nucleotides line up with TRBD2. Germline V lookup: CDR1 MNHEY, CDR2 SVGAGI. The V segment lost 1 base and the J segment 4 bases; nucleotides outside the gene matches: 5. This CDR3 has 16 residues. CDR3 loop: CASSYLAGGRYNEQFF. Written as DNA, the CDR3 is TGTGCCAGCAGTTACTTGGCGGGGGGGCGTTACAATGAGCAGTTCTTC.

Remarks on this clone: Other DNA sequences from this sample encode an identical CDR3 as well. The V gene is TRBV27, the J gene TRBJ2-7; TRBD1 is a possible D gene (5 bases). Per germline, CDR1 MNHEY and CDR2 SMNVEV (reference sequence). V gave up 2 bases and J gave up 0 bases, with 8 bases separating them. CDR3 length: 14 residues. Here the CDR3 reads CASSLGRGSYEQYF. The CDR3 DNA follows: TGTGCCAGCAGTTTAGGAAGGGGCTCCTACGAGCAGTACTTC.

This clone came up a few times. The CDR3 DNA follows: TGTGCCAGCAGGAAGGACAGGGGTTACTCTGGGGCCAACGTCCTGACTTTC. Protein sequence: CASRKDRGYSGANVLTF. The V call is TRBV25-1, the J call TRBJ2-6; 9 bases are a match to TRBD1. V lost 6 bases, J lost 0 bases, and 6 bases stayed unmatched. Germline lookup yields CDR1 MGHDK and CDR2 SYGVNS. The CDR3 extends over 17 amino acids.

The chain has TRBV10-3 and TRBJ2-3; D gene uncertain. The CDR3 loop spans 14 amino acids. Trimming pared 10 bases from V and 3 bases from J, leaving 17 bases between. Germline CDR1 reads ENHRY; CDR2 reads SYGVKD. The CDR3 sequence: CATAFLVSTDTQYF. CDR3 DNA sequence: TGTGCCACCGCGTTCCTAGTTTCTACAGATACGCAGTATTTT.

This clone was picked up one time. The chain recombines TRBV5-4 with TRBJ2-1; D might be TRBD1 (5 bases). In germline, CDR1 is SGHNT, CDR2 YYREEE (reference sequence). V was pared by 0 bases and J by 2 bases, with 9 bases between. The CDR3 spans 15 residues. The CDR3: CASSLVWGPYNEQFF. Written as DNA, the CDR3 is TGTGCCAGCAGCTTGGTGTGGGGCCCCTACAATGAGCAGTTCTTC.

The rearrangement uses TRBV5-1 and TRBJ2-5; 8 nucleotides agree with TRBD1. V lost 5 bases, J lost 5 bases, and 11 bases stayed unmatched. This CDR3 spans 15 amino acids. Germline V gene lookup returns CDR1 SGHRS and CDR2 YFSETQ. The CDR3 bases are TGCGCCAGCAGAATATCAGGGGGCGCTTATGAGACCCAGTACTTC. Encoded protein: CASRISGGAYETQYF.

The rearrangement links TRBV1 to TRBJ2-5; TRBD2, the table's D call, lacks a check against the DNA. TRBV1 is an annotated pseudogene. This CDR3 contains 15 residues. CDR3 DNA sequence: TGCACCAGCAGGCACAGACTAGCGGTTCAAGAGACCCAGTACTTC. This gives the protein CTSRHRLAVQETQYF.

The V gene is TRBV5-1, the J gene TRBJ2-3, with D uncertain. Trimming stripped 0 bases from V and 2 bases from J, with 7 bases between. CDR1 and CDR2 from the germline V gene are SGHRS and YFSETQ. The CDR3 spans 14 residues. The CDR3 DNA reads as TGCGCCAGCAGCTTGGAACTAAACACAGATACGCAGTATTTT. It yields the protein CASSLELNTDTQYF.

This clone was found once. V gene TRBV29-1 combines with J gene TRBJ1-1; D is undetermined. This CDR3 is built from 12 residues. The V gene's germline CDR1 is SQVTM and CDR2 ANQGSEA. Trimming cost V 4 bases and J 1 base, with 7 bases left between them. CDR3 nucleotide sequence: TGCAGCGTTGGAAGAGCGAACACTGAAGCTTTCTTT. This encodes CSVGRANTEAFF.

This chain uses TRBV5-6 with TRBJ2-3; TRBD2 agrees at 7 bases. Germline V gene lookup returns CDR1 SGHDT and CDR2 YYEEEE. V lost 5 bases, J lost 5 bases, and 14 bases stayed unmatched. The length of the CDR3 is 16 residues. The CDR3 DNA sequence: TGTGCCAGCAGTTTGATAATTGGGGGAGGGATAGATACGCAGTATTTT. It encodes CASSLIIGGGIDTQYF.

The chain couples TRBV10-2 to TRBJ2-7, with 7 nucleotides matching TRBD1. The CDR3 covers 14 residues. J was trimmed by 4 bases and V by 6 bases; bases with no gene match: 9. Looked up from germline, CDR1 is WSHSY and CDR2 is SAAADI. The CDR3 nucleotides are TGCGCCAGCAGAACCGGGACAGTTACATACGAGCAGTACTTC. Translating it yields CASRTGTVTYEQYF.

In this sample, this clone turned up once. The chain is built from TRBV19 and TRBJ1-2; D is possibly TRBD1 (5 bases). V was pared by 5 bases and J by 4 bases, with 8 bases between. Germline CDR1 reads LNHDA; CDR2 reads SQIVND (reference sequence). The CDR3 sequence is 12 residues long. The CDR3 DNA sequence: TGTGCCAGTAGTGTCAGGGCCTATGGCTACACCTTC. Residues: CASSVRAYGYTF.

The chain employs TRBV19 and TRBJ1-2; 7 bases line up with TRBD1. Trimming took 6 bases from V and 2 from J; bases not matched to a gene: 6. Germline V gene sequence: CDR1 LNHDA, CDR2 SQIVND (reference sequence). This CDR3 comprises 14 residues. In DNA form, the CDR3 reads TGTGCCAGTAGAGCGGCGGACAGGAACTATGGCTACACCTTC. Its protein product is CASRAADRNYGYTF.

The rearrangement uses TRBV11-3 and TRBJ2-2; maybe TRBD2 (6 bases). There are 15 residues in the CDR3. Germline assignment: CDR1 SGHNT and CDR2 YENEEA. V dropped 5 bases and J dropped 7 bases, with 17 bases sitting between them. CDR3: CASSRYRGEYGELFF. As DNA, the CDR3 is TGTGCCAGCAGCAGATACCGCGGGGAATACGGGGAGCTGTTTTTT.

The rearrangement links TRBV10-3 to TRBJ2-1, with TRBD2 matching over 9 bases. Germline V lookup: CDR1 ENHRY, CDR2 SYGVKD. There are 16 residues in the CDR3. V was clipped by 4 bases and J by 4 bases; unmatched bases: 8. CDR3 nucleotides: TGTGCCATCAGTGGAAAGCGGGGGGCCCTATACAATGAGCAGTTCTTC. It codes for CAISGKRGALYNEQFF.

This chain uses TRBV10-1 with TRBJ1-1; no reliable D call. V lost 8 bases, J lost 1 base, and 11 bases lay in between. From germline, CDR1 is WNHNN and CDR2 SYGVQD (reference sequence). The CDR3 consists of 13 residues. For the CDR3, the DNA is TGCGCCAGCCGCTCAACGGGGAACACTGAAGCTTTCTTT. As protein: CASRSTGNTEAFF.

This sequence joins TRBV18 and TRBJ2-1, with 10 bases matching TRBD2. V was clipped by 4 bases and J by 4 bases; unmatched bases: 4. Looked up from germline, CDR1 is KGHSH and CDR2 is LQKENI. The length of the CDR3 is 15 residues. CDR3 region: CASSLGTSDYNEQFF. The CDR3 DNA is TGTGCCAGCTCACTCGGGACTAGCGATTACAATGAGCAGTTCTTC.